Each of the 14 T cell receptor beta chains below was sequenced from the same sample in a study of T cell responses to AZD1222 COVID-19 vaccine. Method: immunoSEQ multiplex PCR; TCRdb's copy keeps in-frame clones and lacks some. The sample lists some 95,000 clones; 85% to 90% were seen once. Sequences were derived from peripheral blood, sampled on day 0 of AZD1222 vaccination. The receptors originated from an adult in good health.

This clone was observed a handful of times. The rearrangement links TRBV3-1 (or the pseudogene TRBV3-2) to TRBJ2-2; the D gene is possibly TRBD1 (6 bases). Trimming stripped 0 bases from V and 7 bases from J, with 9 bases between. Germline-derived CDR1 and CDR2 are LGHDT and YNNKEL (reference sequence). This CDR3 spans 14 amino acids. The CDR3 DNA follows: TGTGCCAGCAGCCAAGAAGAGGGGGTCGGGGAGCTGTTTTTT. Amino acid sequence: CASSQEEGVGELFF.

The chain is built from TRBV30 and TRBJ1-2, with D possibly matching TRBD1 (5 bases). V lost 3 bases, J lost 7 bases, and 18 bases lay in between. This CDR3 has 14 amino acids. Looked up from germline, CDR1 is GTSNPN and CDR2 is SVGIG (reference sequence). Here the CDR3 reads CAWSPIARAGGYTF. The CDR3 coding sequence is TGTGCCTGGAGCCCTATCGCCAGGGCGGGTGGCTACACCTTC.

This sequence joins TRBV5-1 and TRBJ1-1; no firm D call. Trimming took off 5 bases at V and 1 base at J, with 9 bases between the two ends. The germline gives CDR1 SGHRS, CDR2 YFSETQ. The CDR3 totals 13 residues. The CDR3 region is CASRGQPNTEAFF. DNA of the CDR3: TGCGCCAGCAGAGGGCAACCGAACACTGAAGCTTTCTTT.

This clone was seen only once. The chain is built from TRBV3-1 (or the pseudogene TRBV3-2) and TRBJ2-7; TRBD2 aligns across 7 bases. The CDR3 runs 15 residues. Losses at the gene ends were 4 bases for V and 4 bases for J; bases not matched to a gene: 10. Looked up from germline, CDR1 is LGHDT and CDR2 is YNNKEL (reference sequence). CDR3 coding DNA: TGTGCCAGCAGCCGCGATTGGGGAGGGGAGTACGAGCAGTACTTC. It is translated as CASSRDWGGEYEQYF.

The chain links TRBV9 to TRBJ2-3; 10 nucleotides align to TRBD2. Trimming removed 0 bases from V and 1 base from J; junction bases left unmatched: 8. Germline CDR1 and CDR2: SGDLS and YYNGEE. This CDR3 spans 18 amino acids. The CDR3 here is CASSVESGGAYGTDTQYF. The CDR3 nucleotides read TGTGCCAGCAGCGTAGAGAGCGGGGGGGCTTATGGCACAGATACGCAGTATTTT. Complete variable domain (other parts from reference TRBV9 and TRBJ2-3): DSGVTQTPKHLITATGQRVTLRCSPRSGDLSVYWYQQSLDQGLQFLIQYYNGEERAKGNILERFSAQQFPDLHSELNLSSLELGDSALYFCASSVESGGAYGTDTQYFGPGTRLTVL.

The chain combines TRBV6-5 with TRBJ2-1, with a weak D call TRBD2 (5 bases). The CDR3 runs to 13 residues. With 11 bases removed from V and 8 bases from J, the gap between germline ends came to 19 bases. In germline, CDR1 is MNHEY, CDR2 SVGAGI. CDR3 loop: CAGNINSEDEQFF. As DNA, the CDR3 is TGTGCCGGGAACATCAACTCGGAGGATGAGCAGTTCTTC.

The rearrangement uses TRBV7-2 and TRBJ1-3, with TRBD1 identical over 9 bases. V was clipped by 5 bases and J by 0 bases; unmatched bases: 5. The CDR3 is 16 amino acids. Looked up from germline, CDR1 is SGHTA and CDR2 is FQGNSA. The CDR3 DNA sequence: TGTGCCAGCAGCCTATTGGGACAGGGCTCTGGAAACACCATATATTTT. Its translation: CASSLLGQGSGNTIYF.

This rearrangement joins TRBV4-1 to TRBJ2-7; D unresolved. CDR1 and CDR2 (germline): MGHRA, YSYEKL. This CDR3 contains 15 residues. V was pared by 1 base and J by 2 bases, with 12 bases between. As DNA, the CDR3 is TGCGCCAGCAGCCAAGTACTCTCCGCCCCCTACGAGCAGTACTTC. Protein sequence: CASSQVLSAPYEQYF.

The DNA for the CDR3 is TGTGCCAGCAGTTTACGATACAGGGCGAACTACGAGCAGTACTTC. It yields the protein CASSLRYRANYEQYF. The chain couples TRBV27 to TRBJ2-7, with a tentative D call TRBD1 (6 bases). CDR3 length: 15 residues. V lost 2 bases and J 3 bases, leaving 14 bases between the germline ends. From germline, CDR1 is MNHEY and CDR2 SMNVEV (reference sequence).

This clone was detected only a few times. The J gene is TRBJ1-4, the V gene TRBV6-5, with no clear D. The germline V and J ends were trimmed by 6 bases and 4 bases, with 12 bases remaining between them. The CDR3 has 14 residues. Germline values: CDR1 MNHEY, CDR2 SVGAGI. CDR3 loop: CASRPGPGNEKLFF. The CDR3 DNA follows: TGTGCCAGCAGACCCGGACCGGGTAATGAAAAACTGTTTTTT.

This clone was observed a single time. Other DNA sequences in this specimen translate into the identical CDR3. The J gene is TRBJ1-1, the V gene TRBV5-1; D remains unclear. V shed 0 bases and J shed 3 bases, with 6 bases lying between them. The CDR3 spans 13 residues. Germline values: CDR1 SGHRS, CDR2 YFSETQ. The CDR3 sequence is CASSLGWDTEAFF. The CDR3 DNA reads TGCGCCAGCAGCTTGGGCTGGGACACTGAAGCTTTCTTT.

CDR3 region: CASSLGANRAFF. DNA of the CDR3: TGTGCCAGCAGCTTAGGGGCAAATCGAGCTTTCTTT. The gene calls are TRBV11-2 and TRBJ1-1; no reliable D call. Trimming left V 1 base short and J 10 bases short, with 10 bases between. This CDR3 is 12 amino acids long. In germline, CDR1 is SGHAT, CDR2 FQNNGV.

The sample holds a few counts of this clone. The CDR3 sequence: CASSEAGGAEGYGYTF. The CDR3 DNA is TGTGCCAGCAGTGAAGCGGGGGGGGCTGAAGGGTATGGCTACACCTTC. The V call is TRBV6-1, the J call TRBJ1-2; D might be TRBD1 (6 bases). Trimming shortened V by 0 bases and J by 5 bases, and 16 bases separated the two germline ends. The germline V gene encodes CDR1 MNHNS and CDR2 SASEGT. The CDR3 has 16 residues.

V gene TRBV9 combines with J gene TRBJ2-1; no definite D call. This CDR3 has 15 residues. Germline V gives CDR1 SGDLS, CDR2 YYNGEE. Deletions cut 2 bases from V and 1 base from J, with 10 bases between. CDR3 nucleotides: TGTGCCAGCAGCGTCCAGGCTGGGTCCTACAATGAGCAGTTCTTC. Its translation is CASSVQAGSYNEQFF.